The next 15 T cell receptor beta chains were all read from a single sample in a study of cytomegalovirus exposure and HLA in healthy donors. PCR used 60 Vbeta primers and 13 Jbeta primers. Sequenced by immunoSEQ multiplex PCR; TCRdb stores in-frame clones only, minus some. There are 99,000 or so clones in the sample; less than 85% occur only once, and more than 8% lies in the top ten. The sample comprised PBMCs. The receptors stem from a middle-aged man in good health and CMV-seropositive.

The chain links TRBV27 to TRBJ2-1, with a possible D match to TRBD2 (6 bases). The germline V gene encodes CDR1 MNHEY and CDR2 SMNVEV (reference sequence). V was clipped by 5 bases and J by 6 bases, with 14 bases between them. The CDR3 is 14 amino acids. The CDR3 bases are TGTGCCAGCAGTAAGTTAGCGGATATCAATGAGCAGTTCTTC. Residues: CASSKLADINEQFF.

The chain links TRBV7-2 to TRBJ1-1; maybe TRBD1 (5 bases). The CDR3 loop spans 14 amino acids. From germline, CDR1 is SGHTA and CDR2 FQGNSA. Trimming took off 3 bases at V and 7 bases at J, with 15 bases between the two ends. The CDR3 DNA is TGTGCCAGCAGCTTGGGGACTTATGGGAGTGAAGCTTTCTTT. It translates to CASSLGTYGSEAFF. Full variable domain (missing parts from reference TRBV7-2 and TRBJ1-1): GAGVSQSPSNKVTEKGKDVELRCDPISGHTALYWYRQSLGQGLEFLIYFQGNSAPDKSGLPSDRFSAERTGGSVSTLTIQRTQQEDSAVYLCASSLGTYGSEAFFGQGTRLTVV.

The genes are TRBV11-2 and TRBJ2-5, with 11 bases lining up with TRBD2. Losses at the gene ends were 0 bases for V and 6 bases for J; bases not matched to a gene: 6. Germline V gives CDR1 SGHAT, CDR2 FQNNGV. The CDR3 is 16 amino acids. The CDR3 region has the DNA TGTGCCAGCAGCTTAGATCGGGCTAGCGGGAGGCAGACCCAGTACTTC. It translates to CASSLDRASGRQTQYF.

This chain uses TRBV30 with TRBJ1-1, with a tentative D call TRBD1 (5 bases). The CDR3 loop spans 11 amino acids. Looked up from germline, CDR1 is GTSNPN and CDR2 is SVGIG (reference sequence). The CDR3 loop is CLGQRNTEAFF. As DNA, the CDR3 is TGTCTGGGGCAGCGGAACACTGAAGCTTTCTTT.

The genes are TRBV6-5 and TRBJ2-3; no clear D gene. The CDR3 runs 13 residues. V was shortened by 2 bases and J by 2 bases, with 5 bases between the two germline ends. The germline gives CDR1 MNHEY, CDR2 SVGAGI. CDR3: CASSYRVTDTQYF. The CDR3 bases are TGTGCCAGCAGTTACCGGGTCACAGATACGCAGTATTTT.

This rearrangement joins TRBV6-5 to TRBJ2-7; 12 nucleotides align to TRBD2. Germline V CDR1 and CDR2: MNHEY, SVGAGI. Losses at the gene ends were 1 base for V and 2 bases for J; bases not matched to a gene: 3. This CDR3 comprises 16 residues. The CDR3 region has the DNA TGTGCCAGCAGTTACTTGGCTAGCGGGAGGGCCTACGAGCAGTACTTC. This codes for CASSYLASGRAYEQYF.

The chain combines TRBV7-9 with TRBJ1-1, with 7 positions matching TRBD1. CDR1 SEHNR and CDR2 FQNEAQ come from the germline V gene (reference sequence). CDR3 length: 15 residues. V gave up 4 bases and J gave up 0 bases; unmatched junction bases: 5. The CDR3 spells CASSWAGGLNTEAFF. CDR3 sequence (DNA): TGTGCCAGCAGCTGGGCAGGGGGGTTGAACACTGAAGCTTTCTTT.

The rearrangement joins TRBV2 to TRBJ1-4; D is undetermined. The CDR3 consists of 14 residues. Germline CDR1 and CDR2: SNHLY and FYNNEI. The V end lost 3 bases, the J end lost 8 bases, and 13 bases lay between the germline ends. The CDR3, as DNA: TGTGCCAGCAGTGAGGAGAACACCGGGGAAAAACTGTTTTTT. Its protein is CASSEENTGEKLFF.

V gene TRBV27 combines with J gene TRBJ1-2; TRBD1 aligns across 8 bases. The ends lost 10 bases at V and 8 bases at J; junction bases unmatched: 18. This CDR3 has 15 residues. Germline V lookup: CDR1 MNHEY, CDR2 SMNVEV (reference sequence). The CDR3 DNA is TGTGCCACCTTCTCCCCGGGACAGGTAGTGGAGGGCTACACCTTC. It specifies CATFSPGQVVEGYTF.

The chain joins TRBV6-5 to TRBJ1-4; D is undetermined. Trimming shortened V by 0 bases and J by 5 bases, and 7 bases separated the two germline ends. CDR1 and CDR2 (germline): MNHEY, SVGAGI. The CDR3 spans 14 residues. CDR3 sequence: CASSYSSLNEKLFF. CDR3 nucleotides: TGTGCCAGCAGTTACTCGAGCCTGAATGAAAAACTGTTTTTT.

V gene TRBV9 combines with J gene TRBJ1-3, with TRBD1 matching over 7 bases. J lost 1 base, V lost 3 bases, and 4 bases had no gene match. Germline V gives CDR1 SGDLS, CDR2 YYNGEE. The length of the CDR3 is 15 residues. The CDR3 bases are TGTGCCAGCAGCGACGACAGGGCTTCTGGAAACACCATATATTTT. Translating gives CASSDDRASGNTIYF.

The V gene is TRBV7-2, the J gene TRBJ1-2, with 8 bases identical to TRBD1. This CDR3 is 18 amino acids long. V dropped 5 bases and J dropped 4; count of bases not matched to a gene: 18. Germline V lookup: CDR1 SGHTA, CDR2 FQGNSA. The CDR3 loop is CASSKGGAGGAVLYGYTF. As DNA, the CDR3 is TGTGCCAGCAGCAAGGGAGGCGCAGGGGGCGCGGTTCTCTATGGCTACACCTTC.

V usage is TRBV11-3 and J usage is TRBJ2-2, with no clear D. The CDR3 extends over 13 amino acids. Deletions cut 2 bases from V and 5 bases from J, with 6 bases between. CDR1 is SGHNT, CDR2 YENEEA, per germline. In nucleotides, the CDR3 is TGTGCCAGCAGCTTAATTCAGACCGGGGAGCTGTTTTTT. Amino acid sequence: CASSLIQTGELFF. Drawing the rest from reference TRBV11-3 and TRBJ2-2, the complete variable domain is EAGVVQSPRYKIIEKKQPVAFWCNPISGHNTLYWYLQNLGQGPELLIRYENEEAVDDSQLPKDRFSAERLKGVDSTLKIQPAELGDSAVYLCASSLIQTGELFFGEGSRLTVL.

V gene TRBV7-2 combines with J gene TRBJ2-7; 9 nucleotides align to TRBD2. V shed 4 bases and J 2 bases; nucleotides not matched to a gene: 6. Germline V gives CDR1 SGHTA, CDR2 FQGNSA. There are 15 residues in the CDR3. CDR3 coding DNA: TGTGCCAGCAGCTCCCGAGCGGGAGGCGCCTACGAGCAGTACTTC. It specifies CASSSRAGGAYEQYF. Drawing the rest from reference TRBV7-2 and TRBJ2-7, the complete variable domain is GAGVSQSPSNKVTEKGKDVELRCDPISGHTALYWYRQSLGQGLEFLIYFQGNSAPDKSGLPSDRFSAERTGGSVSTLTIQRTQQEDSAVYLCASSSRAGGAYEQYFGPGTRLTVT.

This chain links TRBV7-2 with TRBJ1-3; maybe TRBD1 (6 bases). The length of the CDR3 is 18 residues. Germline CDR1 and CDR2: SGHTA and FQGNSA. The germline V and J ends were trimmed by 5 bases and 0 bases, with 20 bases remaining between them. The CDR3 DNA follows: TGTGCCAGCAGCCCGAGGACAGCCGAAATCCACTCTGGAAACACCATATATTTT. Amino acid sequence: CASSPRTAEIHSGNTIYF.